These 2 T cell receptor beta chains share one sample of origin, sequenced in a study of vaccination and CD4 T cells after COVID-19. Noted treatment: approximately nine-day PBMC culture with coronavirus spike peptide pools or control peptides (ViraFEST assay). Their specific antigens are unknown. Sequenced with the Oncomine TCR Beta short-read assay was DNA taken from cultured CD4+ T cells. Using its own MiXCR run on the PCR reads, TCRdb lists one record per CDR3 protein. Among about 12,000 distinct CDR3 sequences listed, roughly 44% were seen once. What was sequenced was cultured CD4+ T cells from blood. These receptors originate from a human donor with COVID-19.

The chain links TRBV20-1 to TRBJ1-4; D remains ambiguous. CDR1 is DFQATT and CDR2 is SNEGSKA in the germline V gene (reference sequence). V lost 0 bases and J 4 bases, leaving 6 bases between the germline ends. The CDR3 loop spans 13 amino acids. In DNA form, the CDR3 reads TGCAGTGCTAGAGATCCGGGTAATGAAAAACTGTTTTTT. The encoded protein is CSARDPGNEKLFF.

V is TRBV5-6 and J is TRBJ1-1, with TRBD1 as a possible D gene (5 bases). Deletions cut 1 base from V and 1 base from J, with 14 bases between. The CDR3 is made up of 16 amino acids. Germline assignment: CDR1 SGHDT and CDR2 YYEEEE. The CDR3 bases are TGTGCCAGCAGCTTGCCTCTGAGGGGCCGGAACACTGAAGCTTTCTTT. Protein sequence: CASSLPLRGRNTEAFF.